This TCR beta chain was documented in a study of shared clonotypes between healthy human individuals. Looking at the study overall: Per-donor plates numbered three CD4 naive, three CD4 memory, two CD8 naive and one CD8 memory.

Subsets obtained from CD4+ cells comprised CD45RA+ naive and CD45RA-negative memory cells. Germline V gene sequence: CDR1 SGHRS, CDR2 YFSETQ. V shed 3 bases and J 0 bases; nucleotides not matched to a gene: 4. This CDR3 is 16 amino acids long. Sorted-subset replicate PCR reactions were performed with approximately 200 ng DNA, corresponding to tens of thousands of T cell genomes. TCRdb keeps only in-frame clones here, not all; method: immunoSEQ multiplex PCR. The sample records over 1.5 million clones, roughly 98% being singletons. Sequencing input: naive CD4+ T cells sorted from blood. Subset specified: CD45RA+ positively selected. The chain uses TRBV5-1 and TRBJ2-2, with TRBD2 matching over 8 bases. The source of this sequence is a man aged 25 to 40 in good health. CDR3 DNA: TGCGCCAGCAGCTCCGGACTAGCAGCGAACACCGGGGAGCTGTTTTTT. Its protein product is CASSSGLAANTGELFF.